This is a list of T cell receptor beta chains from one sample in a study of cytomegalovirus exposure and HLA in healthy donors. Profiling relied on immunoSEQ multiplex PCR, and the TCRdb table lists in-frame clones only, not all of them. This sample has approximately 150,000 clones, with roughly 87% found just once. The sequenced sample consisted of PBMCs. These TCRs come from a young man in good health and CMV-seropositive. Both conserved end residues are part of each CDR3. Fields, in order: J gene, V gene, clone size, D gene, CDR3 DNA, CDR3 protein. The D gene is left open where the match is weak. Only part of the rows carry a size: once, few, many, or a class if the clone is expanded.

TRBJ1-1,TRBV2,.,TRBD1,TGTGCCACCAGGGGGGTCAGGGGGGTTGCTGAAGCTTTCTTT,CATRGVRGVAEAFF
TRBJ1-6,TRBV19,.,TRBD1,TGTGCCAGTAGTATGGCCGGGACAGGCATTAATTCACCCCTCCACTTT,CASSMAGTGINSPLHF
TRBJ2-7,TRBV2,.,.,TGTGCCAGCAGAGAACGACAGGCCCCTACCTACGAGCAGTACTTC,CASRERQAPTYEQYF
TRBJ2-7,TRBV28,.,TRBD2,TGTGCCAGCAGGGGAGCGGGAGGCACCTACGAGCAGTACTTC,CASRGAGGTYEQYF
TRBJ1-2,TRBV28,.,.,TGTGCCAGCAGGACCAGGGTGGGGAAAGGCTATGGCTACACCTTC,CASRTRVGKGYGYTF
TRBJ1-1,TRBV7-9,.,TRBD1,TGTTCCAGCAGCCTTCGGACAGGGATGGACACTGAAGCTTTCTTT,CSSSLRTGMDTEAFF
TRBJ2-7,TRBV30,.,TRBD1,TGTGCCTGGGGACAGGAGCCCTACGAGCAGTACTTC,CAWGQEPYEQYF
TRBJ1-2,TRBV7-9,.,TRBD1,TGTGCCAGCAGCCTACAGGGGAACCATGGCTACACCTTC,CASSLQGNHGYTF
TRBJ2-2,TRBV18,once,.,TGTGCCAGCTCAGCAGGGTCGAACACCGGGGAGCTGTTTTTT,CASSAGSNTGELFF
TRBJ2-5,TRBV5-6,.,.,TGTGCCAGCAGCTTTGGGCCTCAAGAGACCCAGTACTTC,CASSFGPQETQYF
TRBJ2-5,TRBV7-2,.,TRBD2,TGTGCCAGCAGCCCCCAACTAGCGCGACAAGAGACCCAGTACTTC,CASSPQLARQETQYF
TRBJ2-6,TRBV13,once,TRBD1,TGTGCCAGCAGCCCCGCCTTGGACAGGGGGGGCTCGTGGTGGGGCTCTGGGGCCAACGTCCTGACTTTC,CASSPALDRGGSWWGSGANVLTF
TRBJ2-1,TRBV15,.,.,TGTGCCACCAGCAGAGCTGGTGGGAGCGCCGACAATGAGCAGTTCTTC,CATSRAGGSADNEQFF
TRBJ2-7,TRBV5-1,.,.,TGCGCCAGCAGCCTATCAGGGGAGTGGGAGCAGTACTTC,CASSLSGEWEQYF
TRBJ1-2,TRBV27,.,TRBD1,TGTGCCAGCAGCCCGGGACAGGGTCCGTATGGCTACACCTTC,CASSPGQGPYGYTF
TRBJ1-2,TRBV28,.,TRBD1,TGTGCCAGCAGTTTATACCCGACAGGGACTAACTATGGCTACACCTTC,CASSLYPTGTNYGYTF
TRBJ1-6,TRBV7-2,.,TRBD1,TGTGCCAGCAGCCTGCGGGGACAGGGGACCGGCTCACCCCTCCACTTT,CASSLRGQGTGSPLHF
TRBJ1-2,TRBV19,few,TRBD1,TGTGCCAGTAGTATAATCGCCGGGACAGGGGACATTGTAAGCTACACCTTC,CASSIIAGTGDIVSYTF
TRBJ2-2,TRBV30,once,.,TGTGCCTGGAGTGTAGAGGGCCCCGGGGAGCTGTTTTTT,CAWSVEGPGELFF
TRBJ2-1,TRBV28,.,TRBD1,TGTGCCAGCAGTTTCTTCTCGGGGACAGGGGATAGCGATGAGCAGTTCTTC,CASSFFSGTGDSDEQFF
TRBJ2-7,TRBV13,.,.,TGTGCCAGCAGCCAAAGGGACCCACAGGGACAGCAGTACTTC,CASSQRDPQGQQYF
TRBJ1-2,TRBV11-2,.,.,TGTGCCAGCAGCACCCGCACAGGAAACCTCTATGGCTACACCTTC,CASSTRTGNLYGYTF
TRBJ1-1,TRBV6-1,.,.,TGTGCCAGCAGTGCACCATGGAGTGAAGCTTTCTTT,CASSAPWSEAFF
TRBJ2-3,TRBV4-3,.,TRBD2,TGCGCCAGCAGCCAAGATCCTAGCGGGGGTAGGTCAGATACGCAGTATTTT,CASSQDPSGGRSDTQYF
TRBJ1-5,TRBV2,.,TRBD1,TGTGCCAGCATGGGACAGGAGATTCGCAATCAGCCCCAGCATTTT,CASMGQEIRNQPQHF
TRBJ1-2,TRBV7-9,.,.,TGTGCCAGCAGTGATACGACAGGTTTGGGTTTC,CASSDTTGLGF
TRBJ1-5,TRBV18,.,.,TGTGCCAGCTCACAACACCAGGGATATGATCAGCCCCAGCATTTT,CASSQHQGYDQPQHF
TRBJ1-5,TRBV5-1,.,TRBD1,TGCGCCAGCAGCTTGGGGACAGGGGACGAGCAGCCCCAGCATTTT,CASSLGTGDEQPQHF
TRBJ2-1,TRBV15,once,TRBD1,TGTGCCACCAGCAGAGGTCAGGGGGCTCGGGAGCAGTTCTTC,CATSRGQGAREQFF
TRBJ2-2,TRBV9,.,.,TGTGCCAGCAGCGCCCCCCCGGTGCGGAACACCGGGGAGCTGTTTTTT,CASSAPPVRNTGELFF
TRBJ1-4,TRBV5-1,.,TRBD1,TGCGCCAGCACAACAGGGGGGACTAATGAAAAACTGTTTTTT,CASTTGGTNEKLFF
TRBJ2-3,TRBV7-2,.,TRBD2,TGTGCCAGCAGCTTACCCCGGACTAGCGGGAGGGGGGCAGATACGCAGTATTTT,CASSLPRTSGRGADTQYF
TRBJ2-7,TRBV19,once,TRBD2,TGTGCCAGTAGTACTTCACTAGCGGGGGTGATCTACGAGCAGTACTTC,CASSTSLAGVIYEQYF
TRBJ2-5,TRBV7-9,.,.,TGTGCCAGCAGCCTACTCAGGGGGGCACTCCTAGAGACCCAGTACTTC,CASSLLRGALLETQYF
TRBJ1-4,TRBV4-3,few,.,TGCGCCAGCAGCCAAGATACAGGGATGGGTGAAAAACTGTTTTTT,CASSQDTGMGEKLFF
TRBJ1-2,TRBV11-3,.,TRBD1,TGTGCCAGCAGCAAACAGGGGGAGGATGGCTACACCTTC,CASSKQGEDGYTF
TRBJ2-7,TRBV4-1,.,TRBD1,TGCGCCAGCAGCCAACGGGACAGGGGAGGCACCGAGCAGTACTTC,CASSQRDRGGTEQYF
TRBJ2-7,TRBV11-1,.,.,TGTGCCAGCAGCTTTCCGGGACTCTTCTACGAGCAGTACTTC,CASSFPGLFYEQYF
TRBJ2-6,TRBV28,.,.,TGTGCCAGCAGTTCCCCGGGACAATGGTCTGGGGCCAACGTCCTGACTTTC,CASSSPGQWSGANVLTF
TRBJ2-3,TRBV6-1,.,.,TGTGCCAGCAGTGGGGGCCTCTTAGGCACAGATACGCAGTATTTT,CASSGGLLGTDTQYF
TRBJ1-6,TRBV30,.,.,TGTGCCTGGACCCCGACAGTCTCATCACCCCTCCACTTT,CAWTPTVSSPLHF
TRBJ2-6,TRBV9,.,.,TGTGCCAGCAGGTATAACAGGGTAAAGGAAGAGGCCAACGTCCTGACTTTC,CASRYNRVKEEANVLTF